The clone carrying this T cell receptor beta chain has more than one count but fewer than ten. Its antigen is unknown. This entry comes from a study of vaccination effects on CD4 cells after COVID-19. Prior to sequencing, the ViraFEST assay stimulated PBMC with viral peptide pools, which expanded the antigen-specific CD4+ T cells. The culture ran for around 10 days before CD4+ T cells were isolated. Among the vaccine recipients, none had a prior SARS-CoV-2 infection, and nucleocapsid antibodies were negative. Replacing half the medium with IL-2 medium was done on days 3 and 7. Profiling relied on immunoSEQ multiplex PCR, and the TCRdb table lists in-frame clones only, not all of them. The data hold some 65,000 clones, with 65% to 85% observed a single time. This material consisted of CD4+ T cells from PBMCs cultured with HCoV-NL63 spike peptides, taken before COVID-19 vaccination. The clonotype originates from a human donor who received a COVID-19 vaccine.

Written as DNA, the CDR3 is TGTGCCAGCAGCGAAGGCGCGGGCGAAAAACTGTTTTTT. As protein: CASSEGAGEKLFF. V and J are TRBV5-4 and TRBJ1-4; D unresolved. This CDR3 comprises 13 residues. Looked up from germline, CDR1 is SGHNT and CDR2 is YYREEE (reference sequence). V was shortened by 4 bases and J by 8 bases, with 12 bases between the two germline ends.